This TCR beta chain originates from a study of breast tumors, draining lymph nodes, adjacent tissues. Study conclusions and caveats: Luminal-like breast cancer showed significantly higher tumor–nontumor repertoire similarity than basal-like. The lymph node origin of tumor T cells was framed as consistent with a hypothesis, not demonstrated. Most tumor T cells seemingly derive from lymph node, then expand in tumor. Tumor TCR diversity was below lymph nodes but above nontumor tissue.

The lymph nodes were axillary draining lymph nodes from breast cancer patients. This clonotype was counted many times. What it recognizes is unknown. TCRdb used MiXCR to reprocess the multiplex PCR reads, holding one entry per CDR3 protein. The sample has about 200,000 distinct CDR3 sequences; roughly 31% are singletons. This CDR3 region has 13 residues. Trimming took 6 bases from V and 0 from J, leaving 9 bases between them. The germline V gene has CDR1 SNHLY and CDR2 FYNNEI. This sequence joins TRBV2 and TRBJ2-7; D unclear. This TCR came from a female donor with breast cancer. Some clones in this sample may be carry-over from other donors' samples. Sequenced input: axillary lymph node tissue. The CDR3 nucleotides read TGTGCCAGCAGAGACGGAGTCTCCTACGAGCAGTACTTC. Its protein product is CASRDGVSYEQYF.